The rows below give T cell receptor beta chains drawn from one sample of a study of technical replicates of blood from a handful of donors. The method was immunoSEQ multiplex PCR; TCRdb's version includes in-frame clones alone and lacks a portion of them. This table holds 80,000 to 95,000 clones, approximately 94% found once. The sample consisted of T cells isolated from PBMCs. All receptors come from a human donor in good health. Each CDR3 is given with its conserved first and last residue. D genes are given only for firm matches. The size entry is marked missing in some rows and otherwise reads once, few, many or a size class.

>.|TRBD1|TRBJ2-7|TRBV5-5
CASSGGQTPYEQYF
TGTGCCAGCAGCGGGGGACAGACCCCCTACGAGCAGTACTTC
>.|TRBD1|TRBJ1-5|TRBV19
CASSIGTGNQPQHF
TGTGCCAGTAGTATCGGGACAGGTAATCAGCCCCAGCATTTT
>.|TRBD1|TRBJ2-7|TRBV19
CASRYDRGGQYF
TGTGCCAGTAGATACGACAGGGGGGGACAGTACTTC
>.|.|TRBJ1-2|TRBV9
CASSSRDTNVHGYTF
TGTGCCAGCAGCTCACGGGACACCAACGTCCATGGCTACACCTTC
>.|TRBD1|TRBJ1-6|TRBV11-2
CASSLARQGRVPLHF
TGTGCCAGCAGCTTAGCCCGACAGGGTCGGGTACCCCTCCACTTT
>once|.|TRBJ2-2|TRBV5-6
CASSSILASGELFF
TGTGCCAGCAGCTCTATCCTAGCGTCCGGGGAGCTGTTTTTT
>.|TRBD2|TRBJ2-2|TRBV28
CASSLGGGWSTGELFF
TGTGCCAGCAGTTTAGGGGGAGGGTGGAGCACCGGGGAGCTGTTTTTT
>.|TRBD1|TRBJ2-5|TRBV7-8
CASSSWTGGVETQYF
TGTGCCAGCAGCAGTTGGACAGGGGGAGTCGAGACCCAGTACTTC
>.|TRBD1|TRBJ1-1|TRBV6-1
CASSASTGGHTEAFF
TGTGCCAGCAGCGCATCCACAGGGGGCCACACTGAAGCTTTCTTT
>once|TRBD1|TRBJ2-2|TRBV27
CASSPYYILNRDRTVSGELFF
TGTGCCAGCAGTCCATACTACATACTCAACCGGGACAGAACGGTGTCCGGGGAGCTGTTTTTT
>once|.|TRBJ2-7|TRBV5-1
CASSAGDYEQYF
TGCGCCAGCAGCGCAGGGGACTACGAGCAGTACTTC
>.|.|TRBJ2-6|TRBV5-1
CASSLGGKVSSGANVLTF
TGCGCCAGCAGCTTGGGCGGAAAGGTGAGCTCTGGGGCCAACGTCCTGACTTTC
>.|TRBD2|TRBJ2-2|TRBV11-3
CASSLDLAGDTGELFF
TGTGCCAGCAGCTTAGATCTAGCGGGGGACACCGGGGAGCTGTTTTTT
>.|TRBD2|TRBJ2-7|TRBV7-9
CASSLVNSGGEQYF
TGTGCCAGCAGCTTAGTGAACTCGGGAGGCGAGCAGTACTTC
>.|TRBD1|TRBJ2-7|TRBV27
CASSLDRGIYEQYF
TGTGCCAGCAGTCTGGACAGGGGGATCTACGAGCAGTACTTC
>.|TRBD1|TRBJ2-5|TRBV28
CASSHLSRGLRETQYF
TGTGCCAGCAGTCACCTGTCCAGGGGGCTTCGGGAGACCCAGTACTTC
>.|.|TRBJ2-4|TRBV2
CASILTSAKNIQYF
TGTGCCAGCATTTTGACTTCAGCCAAAAACATTCAGTACTTC
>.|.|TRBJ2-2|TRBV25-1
CASKGEDTGELFF
TGTGCCAGTAAAGGGGAGGACACCGGGGAGCTGTTTTTT
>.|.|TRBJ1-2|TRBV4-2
CASSLPHRAEANGYTF
TGTGCCAGCAGCCTTCCTCACAGGGCCGAGGCGAATGGCTACACCTTC
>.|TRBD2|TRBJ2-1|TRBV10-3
CAISVLGLAGGQAYNEQFF
TGTGCCATCAGTGTATTGGGACTAGCGGGGGGGCAGGCCTACAATGAGCAGTTCTTC
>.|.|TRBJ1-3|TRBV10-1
CASRQSSGNTIYF
TGCGCCAGCAGACAGAGCTCTGGAAACACCATATATTTT
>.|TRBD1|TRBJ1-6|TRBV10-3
CAISEGTGRNSPLHF
TGTGCCATCAGTGAGGGGACAGGGAGGAATTCACCCCTCCACTTT
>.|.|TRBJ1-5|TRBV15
CATSRATDNQPQHF
TGTGCCACCAGCAGAGCGACAGATAATCAGCCCCAGCATTTT
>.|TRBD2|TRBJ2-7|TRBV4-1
CASRQSGSVDEQYF
TGCGCCAGCAGGCAAAGCGGGAGTGTCGACGAGCAGTACTTC
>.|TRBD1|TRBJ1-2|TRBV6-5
CASSYGGGGYGYTF
TGTGCCAGCAGTTACGGAGGGGGCGGCTATGGCTACACCTTC